The next 12 T cell receptor beta chains were all read from a single sample in a study of cytotoxic CD8 clonotypes in ibrutinib-treated CLL. Produced via immunoSEQ multiplex PCR; TCRdb's table is partial and in-frame only. This sample has around 250,000 clones; 60% to 75% occur once, and the top ten carry 15%. The source material was PBMCs, sampled after 24 months of ibrutinib treatment. The receptor set was obtained from a human donor with chronic lymphocytic leukemia.

In its sample, this clone was seen once. The chain has TRBV28 and TRBJ2-7, with D tentatively TRBD1 or TRBD2 (6 bases each). Trimming shortened V by 5 bases and J by 2 bases, and 16 bases separated the two germline ends. CDR1 MDHEN and CDR2 SYDVKM come from the germline V gene. This CDR3 has 15 amino acids. The CDR3 DNA reads TGTGCCAGCAGTCCGAGGGGGGACCCCACCTACGAGCAGTACTTC. Protein sequence: CASSPRGDPTYEQYF.

V and J are TRBV29-1 and TRBJ1-1; 9 nucleotides align to TRBD1. V dropped 6 bases and J dropped 4; count of bases not matched to a gene: 6. Germline V gives CDR1 SQVTM, CDR2 ANQGSEA. The CDR3 extends over 13 amino acids. As DNA, the CDR3 is TGCAGCGTGGAACAGGGGGCTGGCACTGAAGCTTTCTTT. Its protein product is CSVEQGAGTEAFF.

V gene TRBV27 combines with J gene TRBJ2-7; D is undetermined. Germline lookup yields CDR1 MNHEY and CDR2 SMNVEV (reference sequence). The CDR3 length is 15 residues. Trimming removed 8 bases at V and 3 bases at J, with 20 bases between. CDR3 amino acids: CASGNGDSRGYEQYF. CDR3 nucleotide sequence: TGTGCCAGCGGGAATGGGGATTCGCGCGGCTACGAGCAGTACTTC.

V and J are TRBV23-1 and TRBJ1-1; maybe TRBD1 (5 bases). TRBV23-1 is an open reading frame, and its role is uncertain. The CDR3 spans 13 residues. Trimming took 6 bases from V and 1 from J, leaving 9 bases between them. This CDR3 reads CASSLQGNTEAFF. Written as DNA, the CDR3 is TGCGCCAGCAGCCTCCAGGGGAACACTGAAGCTTTCTTT.

V usage is TRBV13 and J usage is TRBJ2-2; 11 bases fit TRBD2. Per the germline V gene, CDR1 is PRHDT and CDR2 is FYEKMQ (reference sequence). The length of the CDR3 is 16 residues. V lost 6 bases to trimming and J lost 0 bases; unmatched junction nucleotides: 3. The CDR3 DNA is TGTGCCAGCAGAGGGGGACTAGCGGCGAACACCGGGGAGCTGTTTTTT. Encoded protein: CASRGGLAANTGELFF.

The CDR3: CASRPTGGDVGEQYF. In DNA form, the CDR3 reads TGTGCCAGCAGACCCACAGGGGGCGACGTGGGGGAGCAGTACTTC. This chain links TRBV2 with TRBJ2-7; 9 bases are shared with TRBD1. This CDR3 is 15 amino acids long. After removal of 6 bases from V and 7 bases from J, the junction contained 13 bases not matched to a gene. Germline CDR1 is SNHLY and CDR2 is FYNNEI.

The J gene is TRBJ2-7, the V gene TRBV4-3, with 9 bases matching TRBD2. The CDR3 sequence is 17 residues long. Germline CDR1 and CDR2: LGHNA and YSLEER. Trimming at V came to 0 bases and at J to 0 bases, leaving 6 bases not matched to a gene. The CDR3, as DNA: TGCGCCAGCAGCCAAGATCCGTTTAGCGGGAGCTCCTACGAGCAGTACTTC. This translates into CASSQDPFSGSSYEQYF.

This clone was picked up one time. The chain recombines TRBV7-9 with TRBJ2-7; TRBD1 matches 9 bases. The CDR3 has 14 residues. The junction had 7 bases not matched to a gene; V was cut back by 7 bases and J by 3 bases. Per germline, CDR1 SEHNR and CDR2 FQNEAQ (reference sequence). The CDR3 coding sequence is TGTGCCAGCATCCCCGGACAGGGGTTCTACGAGCAGTACTTC. Protein sequence: CASIPGQGFYEQYF.

The rearrangement uses TRBV11-1 and TRBJ2-1; 8 nucleotides line up with TRBD2. CDR1 is SGHAT, CDR2 FQDESV, per germline (reference sequence). This CDR3 has 15 amino acids. Trimming cost V 3 bases and J 3 bases; bases outside gene matches: 4. The CDR3 nucleotides are TGTGCCAGCAGCTTCCAACTAGCGGACTACAATGAGCAGTTCTTC. Translating it yields CASSFQLADYNEQFF.

This clone was counted once. The chain is built from TRBV7-8 and TRBJ2-7, with TRBD1 as a possible D gene (6 bases). The germline V gene encodes CDR1 SGHVS and CDR2 FQNEAQ. This CDR3 region has 16 residues. Trimming stripped 4 bases from V and 3 bases from J, with 19 bases between. The CDR3, as DNA: TGTGCCAGCAGCTCCATTCCGACAGGTTCCTTCTACGAGCAGTACTTC. Translation: CASSSIPTGSFYEQYF.

This chain joins TRBV18 and TRBJ1-1; D may be TRBD1 (5 bases). The germline V gene has CDR1 KGHSH and CDR2 LQKENI. Deletions cut 3 bases from V and 4 bases from J, with 21 bases between. The CDR3 covers 17 residues. In DNA, the CDR3 is TGTGCCAGCTCACCCTGGCAGGGTGAATCGGGTAGCACTGAAGCTTTCTTT. Translating it yields CASSPWQGESGSTEAFF.

The chain joins TRBV28 to TRBJ1-3; 10 nucleotides line up with TRBD1. The CDR3 has 16 residues. In germline, CDR1 is MDHEN, CDR2 SYDVKM. The J segment lost 4 bases and the V segment lost 6 bases, leaving 9 bases of the junction unmatched. The CDR3 region has the DNA TGTGCCAGCAGACGACCGGGACAGGGGCTCGGAAACACCATATATTTT. It yields the protein CASRRPGQGLGNTIYF.